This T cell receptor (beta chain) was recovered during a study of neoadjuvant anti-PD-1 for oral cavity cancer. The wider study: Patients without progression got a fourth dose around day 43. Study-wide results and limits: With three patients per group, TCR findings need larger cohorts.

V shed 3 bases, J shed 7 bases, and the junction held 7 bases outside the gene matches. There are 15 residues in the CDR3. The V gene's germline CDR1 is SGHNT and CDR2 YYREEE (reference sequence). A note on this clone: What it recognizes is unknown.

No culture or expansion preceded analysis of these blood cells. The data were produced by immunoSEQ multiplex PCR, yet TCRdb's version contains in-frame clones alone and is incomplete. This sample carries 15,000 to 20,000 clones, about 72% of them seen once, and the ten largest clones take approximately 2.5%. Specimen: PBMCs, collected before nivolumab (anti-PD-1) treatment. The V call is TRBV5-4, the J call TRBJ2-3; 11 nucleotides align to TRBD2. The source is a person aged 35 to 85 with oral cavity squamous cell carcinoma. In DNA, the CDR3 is TGTGCCAGCAGCTCCGGACTAGCGGGTGGAAATACGCAGTATTTT. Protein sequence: CASSSGLAGGNTQYF.